This note documents a single TCR beta chain sequence. The data belong to a study of blood T cell repertoires in COVID-19. This CDR3 contains 15 residues. V shed 2 bases, J shed 3 bases, and the junction held 7 bases outside the gene matches. CDR1 and CDR2 (germline): SGHRS, YFSETQ. Seattle-derived patients entered the study during active infection and were followed longitudinally. Authors' methods: Amplification of reference gene primers was used by the study to estimate nucleated cell counts. TCRdb's copy holds only in-frame clones and misses some; the assay was immunoSEQ multiplex PCR. From that table come the V and J calls and clone size; the DNA was used to work out D and trimming. The data contain 150,000 to 200,000 clones, 92% of them singletons.

The J gene is TRBJ1-2, the V gene TRBV5-1; 7 bases match TRBD1. This sequence originates from a man aged 25-40 years with COVID-19, enrolled during active disease. The sequencing sample was made of peripheral blood. The CDR3 coding sequence is TGCGCCAGCAGCTTAGATACCGGGACAGACTATGGCTACACCTTC. Translated, it gives CASSLDTGTDYGYTF.